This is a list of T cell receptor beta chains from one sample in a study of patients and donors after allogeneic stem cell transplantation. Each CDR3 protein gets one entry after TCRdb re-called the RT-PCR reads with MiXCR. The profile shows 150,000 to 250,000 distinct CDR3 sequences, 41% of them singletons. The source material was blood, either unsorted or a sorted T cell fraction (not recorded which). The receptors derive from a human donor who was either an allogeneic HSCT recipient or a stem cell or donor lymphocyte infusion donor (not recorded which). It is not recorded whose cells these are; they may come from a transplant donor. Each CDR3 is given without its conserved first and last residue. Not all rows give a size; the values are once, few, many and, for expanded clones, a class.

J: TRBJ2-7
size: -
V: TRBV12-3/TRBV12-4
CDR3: ASSHGTSGRIYEQY

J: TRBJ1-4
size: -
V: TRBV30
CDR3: AWSLVTNEKLF

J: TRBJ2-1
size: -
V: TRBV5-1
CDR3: ASSPPSGRANEQF

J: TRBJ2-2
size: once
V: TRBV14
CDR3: ASSPATGYTGELF

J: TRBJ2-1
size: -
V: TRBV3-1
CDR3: ASSAEEGNFYNEQF

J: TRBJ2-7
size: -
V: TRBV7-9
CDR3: ASSLLGGYEQY

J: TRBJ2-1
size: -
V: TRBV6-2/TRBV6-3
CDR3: ASSYEAQLQF

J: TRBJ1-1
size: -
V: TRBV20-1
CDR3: SARWTASNTEAF

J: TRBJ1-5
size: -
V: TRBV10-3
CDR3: AISETGNSNQPQH

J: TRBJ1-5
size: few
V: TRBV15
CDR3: ATSREDRGDYSNQPQH

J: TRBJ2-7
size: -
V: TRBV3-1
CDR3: ASSPKSGSLYEQY

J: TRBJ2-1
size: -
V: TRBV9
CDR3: ASSKRRTSGRNEQF

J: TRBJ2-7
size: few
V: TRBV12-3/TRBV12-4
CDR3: ASSLTTYEQY

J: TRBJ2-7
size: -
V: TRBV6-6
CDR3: ASRLGGEQY

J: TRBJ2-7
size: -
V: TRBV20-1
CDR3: SASRTSQY

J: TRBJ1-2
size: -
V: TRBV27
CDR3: ASSLSVREDYGYT

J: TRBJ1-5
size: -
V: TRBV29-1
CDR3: SVWPDHQPQH

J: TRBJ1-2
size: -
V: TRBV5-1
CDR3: ASSLEAGTGGSYT

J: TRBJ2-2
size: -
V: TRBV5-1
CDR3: ASSAGTSDTGELF

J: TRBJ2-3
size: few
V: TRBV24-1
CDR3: ATSDPTSVPDTQY

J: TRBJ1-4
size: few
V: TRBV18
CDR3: ASSVRTGGEKLF

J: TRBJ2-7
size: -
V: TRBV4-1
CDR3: ASSQGGTSGRYEQY

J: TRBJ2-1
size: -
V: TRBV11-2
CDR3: ASSGGGGIVRYEQF

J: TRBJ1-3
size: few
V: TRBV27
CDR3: ASSPYGAPLQNSGNTIY

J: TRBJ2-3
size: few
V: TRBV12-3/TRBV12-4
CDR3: ASRIQGTDTQY

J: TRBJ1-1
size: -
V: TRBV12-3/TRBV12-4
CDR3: ASSLGSGQPNTEAF

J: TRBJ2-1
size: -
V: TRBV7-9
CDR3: ASSLVTSPNEQF

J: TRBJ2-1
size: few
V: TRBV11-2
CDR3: ASSAVKGGSSYNEQF

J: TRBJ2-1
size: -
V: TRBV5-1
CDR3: ASSLSPQQGYNEQF

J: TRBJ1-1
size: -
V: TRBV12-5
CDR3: ASSGQGRTEAF

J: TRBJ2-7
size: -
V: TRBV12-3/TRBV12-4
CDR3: ASSLRGSEQY

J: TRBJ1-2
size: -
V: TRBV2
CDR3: ASSELGAIYGYT

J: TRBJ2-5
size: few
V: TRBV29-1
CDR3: SVLLAGGIQETQY

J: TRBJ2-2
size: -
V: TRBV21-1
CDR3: ASSKGDRGATNTGELF

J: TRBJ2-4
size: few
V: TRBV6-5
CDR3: ASSYSGSGSYIQY

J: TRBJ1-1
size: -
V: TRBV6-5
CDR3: ASSTNLQGPEAF

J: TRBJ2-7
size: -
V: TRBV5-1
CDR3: ASSLVSSYEQY

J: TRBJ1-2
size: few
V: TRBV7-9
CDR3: ASSLAAGLLSYT

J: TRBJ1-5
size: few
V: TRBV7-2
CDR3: ASSLNGRVSNQPQH

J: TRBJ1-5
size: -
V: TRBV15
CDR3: ATSRGTGTGRGQPQH

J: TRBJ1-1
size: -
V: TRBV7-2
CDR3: ASSLSGKQNTEAF

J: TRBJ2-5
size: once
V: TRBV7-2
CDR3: ASSPLTSYQETQY

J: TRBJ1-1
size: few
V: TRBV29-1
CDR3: SVEDRDTEAF

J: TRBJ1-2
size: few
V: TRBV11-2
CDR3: ASSIPGQGYGYT

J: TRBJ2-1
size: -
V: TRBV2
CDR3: ASMEGHEQF

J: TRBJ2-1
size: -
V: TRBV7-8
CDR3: ASSARRSYLYNEQF

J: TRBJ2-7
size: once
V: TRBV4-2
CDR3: ASSQDLGFYEQY

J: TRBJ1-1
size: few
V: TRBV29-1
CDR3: SVRHRGEITEAF

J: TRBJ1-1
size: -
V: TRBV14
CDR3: ASSAQLGGATEAF

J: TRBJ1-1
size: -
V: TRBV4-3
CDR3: ASSQERGRNTEAF

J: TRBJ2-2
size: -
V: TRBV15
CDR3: ATCPGGLDTGELF

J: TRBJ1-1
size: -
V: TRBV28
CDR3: ASSLYREMGTEAF

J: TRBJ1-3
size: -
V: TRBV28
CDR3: ASSLPWGAAGNTIY

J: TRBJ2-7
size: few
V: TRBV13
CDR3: ASSLVTENYEQY

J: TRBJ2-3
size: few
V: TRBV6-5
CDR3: ASSHGSNTDTQY

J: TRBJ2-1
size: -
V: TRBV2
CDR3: ASSEASGTYNEQF

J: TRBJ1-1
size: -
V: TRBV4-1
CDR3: ASSQPGQGAEAF